These T cell receptor beta chains were read from a single sample in a study of T cells in Graves' hyperthyroidism and ophthalmopathy. TCRdb ran MiXCR on the multiplex PCR reads and lists one entry per CDR3 protein. The table includes about 360,000 distinct CDR3 sequences, 13% detected once. Source material: blood. The origin of the receptors is a woman aged 18-30 years with Graves' hyperthyroidism. CDR3s include the opening cysteine and the closing phenylalanine or tryptophan. Each record gives: clone size, V gene, D gene, J gene, CDR3 protein, CDR3 DNA. A D gene is named only where the DNA matches it firmly. A clone size is listed for some rows: how often the clone was seen (once, few, many), or a class if it is expanded.

.	TRBV10-3	TRBD2	TRBJ2-5	CAISESVASGLIETQYF	TGTGCCATCAGTGAGTCAGTGGCTAGCGGACTAATAGAGACCCAGTACTTC
many	TRBV7-2	TRBD1	TRBJ1-1	CASSSDDRVIEGTEAFF	TGTGCCAGCAGCTCGGATGACAGGGTCATAGAGGGCACTGAAGCTTTCTTT
many	TRBV24-1	.	TRBJ1-5	CATRQGALPQHF	TGTGCCACCCGCCAGGGAGCGTTGCCCCAGCATTTT
many	TRBV28	TRBD2	TRBJ2-5	CASSFPKKVSGAQTQYF	TGTGCCAGCAGTTTCCCAAAAAAGGTTAGCGGGGCACAGACCCAGTACTTC
.	TRBV4-1	.	TRBJ1-5	CASSQDTGGNQPQHF	TGCGCCAGCAGCCAAGATACGGGGGGCAATCAGCCCCAGCATTTT
many	TRBV28	.	TRBJ1-3	CASSLPSGFSGNTIYF	TGTGCCAGCAGTTTACCCTCAGGGTTCTCTGGAAACACCATATATTTT
.	TRBV10-3	.	TRBJ1-3	CAISERTGKLYTGNTIYF	TGTGCCATCAGTGAGCGTACGGGGAAGCTATATACTGGAAACACCATATATTTT
many	TRBV9	.	TRBJ1-1	CASSAGGHSNTEAFF	TGTGCCAGCAGCGCGGGGGGACATTCGAACACTGAAGCTTTCTTT
few	TRBV5-1	.	TRBJ2-1	CASSSPPGLGSYNEQFF	TGCGCCAGCAGCTCCCCCCCCGGCCTCGGCTCCTACAATGAGCAGTTCTTC
.	TRBV19	.	TRBJ1-2	CAISDGYGYTF	TGTGCCATCTCAGATGGCTATGGCTACACCTTC